This T cell receptor beta chain originates from a study of regulatory T cells in long-lasting Graves disease. At the level of the study: Patients met the persistent Graves' disease definition after over 5 years of antithyroid drugs with positive TSH receptor antibodies.

This clonotype was observed many times. Time point: persistent/refractory GD, antithyroid drugs over 5 years with positive TRAb. There was RNA extracted from PBMCs, and the TCR library was made from it. Diagnosing Graves' disease relied on the American Thyroid Association guidelines. The germline CDR1 and CDR2 sequences are DFQATT and SNEGSKA (reference sequence). Trimming took off 6 bases at V and 2 bases at J, with 13 bases between the two ends. The CDR3 is made up of 14 amino acids. Combining iRepertoire HTBI primers with Arm-PCR of CDR3 regions, the authors built TCR beta libraries. TCRdb ran MiXCR on the multiplex PCR reads and lists one entry per CDR3 protein. The table includes 350,000 to 450,000 distinct CDR3 sequences, 20% to 25% detected once.

The genes are TRBV20-1 and TRBJ2-2; D possibly corresponds to TRBD2 (6 bases). This specimen was peripheral blood mononuclear cells (PBMCs), taken when the disease was refractory, from a patient treated with antithyroid drugs. This sequence was found in a woman in her forties with Graves disease. In DNA, the CDR3 is TGCAGTGCGGAGAGACTAGGTAACACCGGGGAGCTGTTTTTT. It is translated as CSAERLGNTGELFF.